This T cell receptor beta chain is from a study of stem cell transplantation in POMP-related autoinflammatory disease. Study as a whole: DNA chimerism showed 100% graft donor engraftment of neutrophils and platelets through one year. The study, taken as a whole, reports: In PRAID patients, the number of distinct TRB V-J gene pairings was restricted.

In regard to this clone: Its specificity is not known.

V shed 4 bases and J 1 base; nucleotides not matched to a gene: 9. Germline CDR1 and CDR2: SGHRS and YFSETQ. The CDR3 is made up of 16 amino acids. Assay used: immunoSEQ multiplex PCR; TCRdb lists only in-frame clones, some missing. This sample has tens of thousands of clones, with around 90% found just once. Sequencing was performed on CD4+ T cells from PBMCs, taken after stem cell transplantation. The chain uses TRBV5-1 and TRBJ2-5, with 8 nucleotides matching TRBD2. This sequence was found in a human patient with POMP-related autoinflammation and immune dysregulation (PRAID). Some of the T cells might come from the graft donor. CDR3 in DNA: TGCGCCAGCAGCCTTGGCCAGCGGGGGCTCCAAGAGACCCAGTACTTC. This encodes CASSLGQRGLQETQYF.